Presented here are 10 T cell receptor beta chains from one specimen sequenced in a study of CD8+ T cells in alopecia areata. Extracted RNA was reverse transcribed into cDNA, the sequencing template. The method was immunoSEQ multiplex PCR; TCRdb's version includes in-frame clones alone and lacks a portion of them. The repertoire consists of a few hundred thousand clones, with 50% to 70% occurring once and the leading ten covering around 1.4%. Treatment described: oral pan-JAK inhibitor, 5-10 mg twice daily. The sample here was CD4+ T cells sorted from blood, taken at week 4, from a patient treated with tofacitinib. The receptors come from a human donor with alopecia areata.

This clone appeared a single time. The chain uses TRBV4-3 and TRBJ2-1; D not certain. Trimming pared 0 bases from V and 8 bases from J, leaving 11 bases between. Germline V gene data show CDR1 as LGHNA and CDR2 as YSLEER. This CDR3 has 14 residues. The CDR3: CASSQDISTHEQFF. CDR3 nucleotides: TGCGCCAGCAGCCAAGATATAAGCACCCATGAGCAGTTCTTC.

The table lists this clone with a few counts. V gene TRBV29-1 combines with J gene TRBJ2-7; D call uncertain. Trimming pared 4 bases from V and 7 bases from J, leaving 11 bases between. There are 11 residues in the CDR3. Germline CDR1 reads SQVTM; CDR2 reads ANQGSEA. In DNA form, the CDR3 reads TGCAGCGTTGGGTTACAGAAAGAGCAGTACTTC. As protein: CSVGLQKEQYF.

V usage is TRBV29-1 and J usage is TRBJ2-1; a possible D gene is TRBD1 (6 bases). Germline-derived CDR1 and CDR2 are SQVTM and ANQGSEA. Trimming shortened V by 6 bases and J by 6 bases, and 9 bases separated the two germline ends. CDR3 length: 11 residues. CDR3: CSVVRGNEQFF. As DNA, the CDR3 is TGCAGCGTAGTCAGGGGCAATGAGCAGTTCTTC.

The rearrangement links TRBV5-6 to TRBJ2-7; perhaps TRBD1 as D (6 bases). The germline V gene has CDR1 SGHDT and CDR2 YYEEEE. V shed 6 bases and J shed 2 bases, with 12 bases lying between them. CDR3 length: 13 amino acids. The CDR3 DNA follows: TGTGCCAGCACCTCGTACAGGGCCTACGAGCAGTACTTC. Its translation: CASTSYRAYEQYF. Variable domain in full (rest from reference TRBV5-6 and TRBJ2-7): DAGVTQSPTHLIKTRGQQVTLRCSPKSGHDTVSWYQQALGQGPQFIFQYYEEEERQRGNFPDRFSGHQFPNYSSELNVNALLLGDSALYLCASTSYRAYEQYFGPGTRLTVT.

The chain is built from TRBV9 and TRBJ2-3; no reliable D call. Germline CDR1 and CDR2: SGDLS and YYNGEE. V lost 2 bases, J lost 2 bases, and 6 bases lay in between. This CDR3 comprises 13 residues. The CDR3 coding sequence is TGTGCCAGCAGCGTCATTAACACAGATACGCAGTATTTT. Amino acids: CASSVINTDTQYF.

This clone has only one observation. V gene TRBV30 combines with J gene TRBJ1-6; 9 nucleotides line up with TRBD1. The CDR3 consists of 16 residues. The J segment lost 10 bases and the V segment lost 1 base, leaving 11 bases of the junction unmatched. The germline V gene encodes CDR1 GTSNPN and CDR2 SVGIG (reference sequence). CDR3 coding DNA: TGTGCCTGGAGTGAGGACAGGGGACAGGGTCGGTCACCCCTCCACTTT. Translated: CAWSEDRGQGRSPLHF.

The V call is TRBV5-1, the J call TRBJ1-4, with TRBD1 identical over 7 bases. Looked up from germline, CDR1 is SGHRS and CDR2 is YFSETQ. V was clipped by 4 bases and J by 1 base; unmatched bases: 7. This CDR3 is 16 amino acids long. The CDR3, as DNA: TGCGCCAGCAGCCGAGACCGACAGGGAACTAATGAAAAACTGTTTTTT. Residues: CASSRDRQGTNEKLFF.

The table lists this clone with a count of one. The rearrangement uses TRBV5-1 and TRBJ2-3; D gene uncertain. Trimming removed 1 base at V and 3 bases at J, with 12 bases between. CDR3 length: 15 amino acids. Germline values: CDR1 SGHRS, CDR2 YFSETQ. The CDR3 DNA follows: TGCGCCAGCAGCTTGTCCGGCCGAAGTACAGATACGCAGTATTTT. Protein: CASSLSGRSTDTQYF. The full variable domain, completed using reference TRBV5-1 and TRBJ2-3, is KAGVTQTPRYLIKTRGQQVTLSCSPISGHRSVSWYQQTPGQGLQFLFEYFSETQRNKGNFPGRFSGRQFSNSRSEMNVSTLELGDSALYLCASSLSGRSTDTQYFGPGTRLTVL.

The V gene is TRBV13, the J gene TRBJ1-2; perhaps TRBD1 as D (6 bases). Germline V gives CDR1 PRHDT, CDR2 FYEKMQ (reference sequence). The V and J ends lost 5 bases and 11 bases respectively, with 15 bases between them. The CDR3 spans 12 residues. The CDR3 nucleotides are TGTGCCAGCAGCGCCCGGACAGCCGGGTACACCTTC. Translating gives CASSARTAGYTF.

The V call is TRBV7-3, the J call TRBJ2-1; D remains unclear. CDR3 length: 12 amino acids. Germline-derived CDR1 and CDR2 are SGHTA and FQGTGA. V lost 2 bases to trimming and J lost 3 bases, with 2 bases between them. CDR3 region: CASSLDYNEQFF. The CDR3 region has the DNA TGTGCCAGCAGCTTAGACTACAATGAGCAGTTCTTC.